Below are 17 T cell receptor beta chains sequenced from a single sample in a study of blood T cell repertoires in COVID-19. Sequencing used immunoSEQ multiplex PCR; TCRdb keeps in-frame clones, though not all of them. This sample has about 100,000 clones, with more than 70% found just once. Sequencing was performed on peripheral blood. The source of these receptors is a human donor in a cohort sampled during active COVID-19.

V usage is TRBV7-6 and J usage is TRBJ1-1; possible D gene TRBD1, 6 bases. From germline, CDR1 is SGHVS and CDR2 FNYEAQ. V lost 0 bases and J 7 bases, leaving 18 bases between the germline ends. The CDR3 covers 16 residues. CDR3 DNA sequence: TGTGCCAGCAGCTTAGCGCCCCCAGGGGATGGGAATGAAGCTTTCTTT. Protein product: CASSLAPPGDGNEAFF.

This clone was observed a single time. The chain employs TRBV19 and TRBJ2-7; TRBD1 is a possible D gene (5 bases). Trimming took off 5 bases at V and 1 base at J, with 9 bases between the two ends. Germline V CDR1 and CDR2: LNHDA, SQIVND (reference sequence). The CDR3 spans 13 residues. The CDR3 region has the DNA TGTGCCAGTAGTGACAGACAGTCCTACGAGCAGTACTTC. Translated: CASSDRQSYEQYF.

V is TRBV19 and J is TRBJ2-1, with 10 bases matching TRBD2. CDR3 length: 15 residues. Germline values: CDR1 LNHDA, CDR2 SQIVND (reference sequence). V shed 1 base, J shed 8 bases, and the junction held 5 bases outside the gene matches. The CDR3 nucleotides read TGTGCCAGTAGTATAGGAGCGGGAGGGAGCTATGAGCAGTTCTTC. It specifies CASSIGAGGSYEQFF.

The gene calls are TRBV5-6 and TRBJ1-1, with D unresolved. This CDR3 spans 15 amino acids. The germline CDR1 and CDR2 sequences are SGHDT and YYEEEE. Trimming stripped 0 bases from V and 0 bases from J, with 9 bases between. The CDR3 DNA reads as TGTGCCAGCAGCTTGGAGGTCAGGCTGAACACTGAAGCTTTCTTT. Amino acid sequence: CASSLEVRLNTEAFF. The full variable domain, rest sourced from reference TRBV5-6 and TRBJ1-1, is DAGVTQSPTHLIKTRGQQVTLRCSPKSGHDTVSWYQQALGQGPQFIFQYYEEEERQRGNFPDRFSGHQFPNYSSELNVNALLLGDSALYLCASSLEVRLNTEAFFGQGTRLTVV.

The chain carries TRBV10-1 and TRBJ2-1; D is ambiguous. The CDR3 consists of 12 residues. V was shortened by 3 bases and J by 9 bases, with 9 bases between the two germline ends. Germline V gene sequence: CDR1 WNHNN, CDR2 SYGVQD (reference sequence). The CDR3 spells CASSEIVTEQFF. The CDR3 nucleotides read TGCGCCAGCAGTGAAATAGTTACTGAGCAGTTCTTC.

This clone has just one count. The chain employs TRBV7-2 and TRBJ1-1, with a possible D match to TRBD1 (6 bases). The CDR3 spans 15 residues. From germline, CDR1 is SGHTA and CDR2 FQGNSA. Trimming left V 5 bases short and J 5 bases short, with 18 bases between. DNA for the CDR3: TGTGCCAGCAGCACCTGGACAGTCCCTGGGACTGAAGCTTTCTTT. Protein product: CASSTWTVPGTEAFF. Complete variable domain (other parts from reference TRBV7-2 and TRBJ1-1): GAGVSQSPSNKVTEKGKDVELRCDPISGHTALYWYRQSLGQGLEFLIYFQGNSAPDKSGLPSDRFSAERTGGSVSTLTIQRTQQEDSAVYLCASSTWTVPGTEAFFGQGTRLTVV.

The gene calls are TRBV27 and TRBJ1-6, with 7 bases identical to TRBD1. V shed 5 bases and J 0 bases; nucleotides not matched to a gene: 10. The CDR3 extends over 18 amino acids. CDR1 is MNHEY, CDR2 SMNVEV, per germline (reference sequence). CDR3 DNA: TGTGCCAGCAGTCCGCTGACAGGGCCGAGCTCCTATAATTCACCCCTCCACTTT. Amino acids: CASSPLTGPSSYNSPLHF.

The chain is built from TRBV5-1 and TRBJ1-2; 7 bases are shared with TRBD1. This CDR3 has 14 residues. The trim removed 6 bases at V and 5 bases at J, leaving 10 bases unmatched. Germline-derived CDR1 and CDR2 are SGHRS and YFSETQ. CDR3 nucleotides: TGCGCCAGCAACCCGGACAGGCCTCCTTATGGCTACACCTTC. Residues: CASNPDRPPYGYTF.

The chain links TRBV5-1 to TRBJ1-2; D call uncertain. V was clipped by 7 bases and J by 5 bases, with 9 bases between them. The CDR3 has 11 residues. The germline V gene encodes CDR1 SGHRS and CDR2 YFSETQ. CDR3 DNA: TGCGCCAGCTCCGGAGGATATGGCTACACCTTC. This encodes CASSGGYGYTF.

The chain's CDR3 is CASSVGGQVYNSPLHF. The CDR3 DNA sequence: TGTGCCAGCAGCGTTGGGGGACAGGTTTATAATTCACCCCTCCACTTT. This chain connects TRBV9 to TRBJ1-6, with TRBD1 identical over 8 bases. Germline V CDR1 and CDR2: SGDLS, YYNGEE. The CDR3 runs to 16 residues. V trimming: 2 bases; J trimming: 4 bases; junction bases outside the gene matches: 5.

V usage is TRBV3-1 (or the pseudogene TRBV3-2) and J usage is TRBJ2-6; D uncertain. The germline gives CDR1 LGHDT, CDR2 YNNKEL (reference sequence). CDR3 length equals 15 residues. The ends were cut back, 3 bases at V and 0 bases at J, with 6 bases in the middle. The chain's CDR3 is CASSQAVSGANVLTF. CDR3 DNA: TGTGCCAGCAGCCAGGCAGTCTCTGGGGCCAACGTCCTGACTTTC.

This chain uses TRBV19 with TRBJ1-5, with 11 bases that match TRBD1. The ends lost 5 bases at V and 7 bases at J; junction bases unmatched: 4. Germline V lookup: CDR1 LNHDA, CDR2 SQIVND (reference sequence). The CDR3 is 14 residues long. CDR3 sequence reads: CASSGTGGRQPQHF. The CDR3 DNA reads as TGTGCCAGTAGTGGGACAGGGGGTCGCCAGCCCCAGCATTTT.

The chain joins TRBV5-5 to TRBJ1-5, with D unclear. V shed 0 bases and J shed 3 bases, with 16 bases lying between them. The CDR3 totals 17 residues. CDR1 and CDR2 (germline): SGHKS, YYEKEE (reference sequence). CDR3 loop: CASSLESPGLYNQPQHF. The CDR3 nucleotides read TGTGCCAGCAGCTTGGAATCCCCCGGGTTGTACAATCAGCCCCAGCATTTT.

The chain combines TRBV11-2 with TRBJ2-1, with D unresolved. The length of the CDR3 is 13 residues. V shed 3 bases and J shed 6 bases, with 9 bases lying between them. The germline V gene has CDR1 SGHAT and CDR2 FQNNGV. The CDR3 loop is CASSFGPPNEQFF. In DNA form, the CDR3 reads TGTGCCAGCAGCTTTGGGCCCCCCAATGAGCAGTTCTTC.

The rearrangement uses TRBV29-1 and TRBJ1-4; D gene ambiguous. The CDR3 covers 13 residues. Per germline, CDR1 SQVTM and CDR2 ANQGSEA. Trimming took off 6 bases at V and 1 base at J, with 9 bases between the two ends. DNA for the CDR3: TGCAGCGTCGGTAGCGGAACTAATGAAAAACTGTTTTTT. Translation gives CSVGSGTNEKLFF.

The chain carries TRBV15 and TRBJ1-4, with 8 nucleotides matching TRBD1. Germline CDR1 LNHNV, CDR2 YYDKDF (reference sequence). V lost 1 base to trimming and J lost 8 bases; unmatched junction nucleotides: 6. This CDR3 has 15 residues. The CDR3 region is CATSRAAGGREKLFF. The CDR3 DNA reads as TGTGCCACCAGCAGAGCTGCAGGGGGCCGAGAAAAACTGTTTTTT.

The chain carries TRBV6-5 and TRBJ1-2; the D is unclear. The CDR3 spans 12 residues. V shed 6 bases and J shed 4 bases, with 9 bases lying between them. In germline, CDR1 is MNHEY, CDR2 SVGAGI. This chain's CDR3 is CASSRGSYGYTF. The CDR3 nucleotides read TGTGCCAGCAGCCGCGGATCCTATGGCTACACCTTC.